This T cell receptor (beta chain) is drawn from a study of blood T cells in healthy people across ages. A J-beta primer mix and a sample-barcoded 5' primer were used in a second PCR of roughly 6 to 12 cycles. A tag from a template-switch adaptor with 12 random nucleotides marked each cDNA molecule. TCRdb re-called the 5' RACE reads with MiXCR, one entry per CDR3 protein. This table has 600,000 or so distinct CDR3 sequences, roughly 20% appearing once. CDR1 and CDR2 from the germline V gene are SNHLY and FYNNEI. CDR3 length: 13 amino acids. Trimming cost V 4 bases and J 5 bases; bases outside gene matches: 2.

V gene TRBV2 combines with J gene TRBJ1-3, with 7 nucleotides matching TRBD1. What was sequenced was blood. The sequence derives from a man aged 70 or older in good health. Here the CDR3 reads CASSGQGRNTIYF. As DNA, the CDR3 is TGTGCCAGCAGTGGACAGGGTAGAAACACCATATATTTT.